This passage covers 21 T cell receptor beta chains from one sample sequenced in a study of T cells generated in artificial thymic organoids. No antigens are known for them. Artificial thymic organoids aggregated human hematopoietic stem and progenitor cells with human DLL1-expressing MS5 murine stromal cells. FACS-sorted CD34+CD3- hematopoietic stem and progenitor cells, with residual T cells removed, seeded the organoids. Reverse primers in the TRAC or TRBC constant regions drove separate semi-nested PCRs for TCRalpha and TCRbeta. TCRdb passed the 5' RACE reads through MiXCR, listing each CDR3 protein once. The sample has over 5,000 distinct CDR3 sequences, less than 30% seen once; the top ten hold roughly 3%. The sample taken for sequencing was naive CD8+ T cells grown in artificial thymic organoids from cord blood stem and progenitor cells. Documented subset: CD3+TCRalphabeta+CD8SP T cells; for blood, CD45RO-CCR7+ naive CD8+ T cells. These receptors originate from a human donor who gave cord blood stem cells for thymic organoid culture, a cardiac surgery patient who gave postnatal thymus, or a blood donor (not recorded which).

This clonotype is labeled as medium-sized. The CDR3 spells CASSLGLTGIYEQYF. Written as DNA, the CDR3 is TGTGCCAGCAGCTTAGGACTTACAGGGATCTACGAGCAGTACTTC. This chain links TRBV7-9 with TRBJ2-7; a possible D gene is TRBD1 (6 bases). The V gene's germline CDR1 is SEHNR and CDR2 FQNEAQ (reference sequence). V was pared by 1 base and J by 3 bases, with 13 bases between. The CDR3 extends over 15 amino acids.

This clonotype was picked up one time. This could be a read error, since a much larger clone is one nucleotide away. The CDR3 protein is CASGQERARTDTQYF. The CDR3 coding sequence is TGCGCCAGCGGCCAAGAGAGGGCCCGCACAGATACGCAGTATTTT. V and J are TRBV4-1 and TRBJ2-3, with D maybe TRBD2 (5 bases). Germline loops: CDR1 MGHRA, CDR2 YSYEKL. This CDR3 comprises 15 residues.

The chain combines TRBV7-6 with TRBJ2-7; 7 nucleotides align to TRBD1. Germline assignment: CDR1 SGHVS and CDR2 FNYEAQ. This CDR3 is 16 amino acids long. With V trimmed by 1 base and J by 4 bases, 10 bases remained unmatched. The chain's CDR3 is CASSLVGSTGVYEQYF. CDR3 DNA sequence: TGTGCCAGCAGCTTAGTGGGAAGCACAGGGGTTTACGAGCAGTACTTC.

Judged by abundance, this clonotype is medium-sized. This chain joins TRBV7-9 and TRBJ2-3; a weak D match, TRBD2 (6 bases). With 6 bases removed from V and 2 bases from J, the gap between germline ends came to 9 bases. Germline V CDR1 and CDR2: SEHNR, FQNEAQ (reference sequence). The CDR3 contains 13 residues. The CDR3 region has the DNA TGTGCCAGCAGGCGCGGGGCCACAGATACGCAGTATTTT. This encodes CASRRGATDTQYF.

Within the sample, this clonotype is medium-sized. The CDR3 bases are TGTGCCAGCAGTTTATCAGGGACTAGATCCTACGAGCAGTACTTC. Translated, it gives CASSLSGTRSYEQYF. The V and J genes are TRBV28 and TRBJ2-7; 8 bases align to TRBD2. Germline V gene sequence: CDR1 MDHEN, CDR2 SYDVKM. With 1 base clipped from V and 1 base from J, the junction kept 3 bases outside the gene matches. The CDR3 is made up of 15 amino acids.

This clonotype was picked up many times. The junction does not match germline at one end; this may be a read error. J is TRBJ2-7 and V is TRBV7-9, with D uncertain. This CDR3 has 16 residues. Germline V gives CDR1 SEHNR, CDR2 FQNEAQ (reference sequence). The CDR3 DNA is TGTGCCCGCAGCACCGAGACCCGACGGGCTGACTACGAGCAGTACTTC. This translates into CARSTETRRADYEQYF.

By frequency in the sample, this clonotype is medium-sized. V gene TRBV7-9 combines with J gene TRBJ2-3; D may be TRBD1 or TRBD2 (6 bases each). The V end was cut by 0 bases, the J end by 1 base, with 14 bases between. The CDR3 is made up of 17 amino acids. Germline V lookup: CDR1 SEHNR, CDR2 FQNEAQ (reference sequence). The CDR3 sequence is CASSLAALRGRTDTQYF. In DNA form, the CDR3 reads TGTGCCAGCAGCTTAGCGGCACTCCGGGGGCGCACAGATACGCAGTATTTT. The full variable domain, its missing parts supplied by reference TRBV7-9 and TRBJ2-3, is DTGVSQNPRHKITKRGQNVTFRCDPISEHNRLYWYRQTLGQGPEFLTYFQNEAQLEKSRLLSDRFSAERPKGSFSTLEIQRTEQGDSAMYLCASSLAALRGRTDTQYFGPGTRLTVL.

This clonotype is medium-sized by share. V and J are TRBV4-2 and TRBJ1-5, with no clear D. The CDR3 loop spans 16 amino acids. V gave up 3 bases and J gave up 2 bases, with 14 bases separating them. The V gene's germline CDR1 is LGHNA and CDR2 YNFKEQ. This CDR3 reads CASSHGLGGGNQPQHF. The CDR3 DNA sequence: TGTGCCAGCAGCCATGGGCTGGGAGGAGGCAATCAGCCCCAGCATTTT.

The V gene is TRBV7-9, the J gene TRBJ2-1, with TRBD1 as a possible D gene (6 bases). Trimming stripped 6 bases from V and 2 bases from J, with 20 bases between. The CDR3 extends over 17 amino acids. Germline V gene data show CDR1 as SEHNR and CDR2 as FQNEAQ (reference sequence). The CDR3, as DNA: TGTGCCAGCAGTCTTCGGCGTCGGACAGTTGCCTACAATGAGCAGTTCTTC. Encoded protein: CASSLRRRTVAYNEQFF.

This clonotype was seen only a few times. The rearrangement uses TRBV28 and TRBJ2-7; D perhaps matches TRBD2 (5 bases). The germline CDR1 and CDR2 sequences are MDHEN and SYDVKM. The CDR3 covers 15 residues. Trimming stripped 2 bases from V and 1 base from J, with 12 bases between. Here the CDR3 reads CASSLGLAGSYEQYF. As DNA, the CDR3 is TGTGCCAGCAGTTTAGGCCTGGCGGGTTCCTACGAGCAGTACTTC. The full variable domain, completed using reference TRBV28 and TRBJ2-7, is DVKVTQSSRYLVKRTGEKVFLECVQDMDHENMFWYRQDPGLGLRLIYFSYDVKMKEKGDIPEGYSVSREKKERFSLILESASTNQTSMYLCASSLGLAGSYEQYFGPGTRLTVT.

About this clonotype: The junction departs from germline at one end; a sequencing error may be responsible. The gene calls are TRBV4-2 and TRBJ2-5; 9 bases map to TRBD1. This CDR3 comprises 15 residues. Looked up from germline, CDR1 is LGHNA and CDR2 is YNFKEQ. The CDR3 spells CASSPGTGRWETQHF. CDR3 in DNA: TGTGCCAGCAGCCCCGGGACAGGGAGATGGGAGACCCAGCACTTC.

The chain carries TRBV24-1 and TRBJ2-2; D call uncertain. CDR3 length: 12 residues. The germline V gene encodes CDR1 KGHDR and CDR2 SFDVKD. The V end was cut by 5 bases, the J end by 6 bases, with 6 bases between. The CDR3 is CATSVTPGELFF. The CDR3 DNA reads TGTGCCACCAGTGTAACCCCCGGGGAGCTGTTTTTT.

On this clonotype itself: This may be a read error, as it is one base from a much larger clone. This chain links TRBV18 with TRBJ2-7, with D perhaps matching TRBD1 (5 bases). The ends were cut back, 8 bases at V and 4 bases at J, with 21 bases in the middle. The germline gives CDR1 KGHSH, CDR2 LQKENI. This CDR3 spans 15 amino acids. The CDR3 here is CASPHASQGLYEQYF. The CDR3 nucleotides read TGTGCCAGCCCACACGCGAGCCAGGGTTTGTACGAGCAGTACTTC.

This clonotype is labeled medium-sized (0.01 to 0.1%). The J gene is TRBJ2-7, the V gene TRBV6-2 or TRBV6-3; D unresolved. The CDR3 runs to 12 residues. V was clipped by 2 bases and J by 9 bases, with 11 bases between them. Germline loops: CDR1 MNHEY, CDR2 SVGEGT. The CDR3 DNA sequence: TGTGCCAGCAGTTACAGTCCCGCAATGCAGTACTTC. Translated, it gives CASSYSPAMQYF.

This clonotype has a handful of counts. A clone one base away is much larger, so this may be a read error. The J gene is TRBJ2-1, the V gene TRBV4-2; D not resolved. CDR1 and CDR2 from the germline V gene are LGHNA and YNFKEQ. The CDR3 loop spans 12 amino acids. The CDR3 is CATSQDGGTEFF. Here the CDR3 DNA reads TGTGCCACCAGCCAAGATGGCGGCACGGAGTTCTTC.

This clonotype was detected only a few times. V and J are TRBV28 and TRBJ2-1; 8 nucleotides align to TRBD2. The CDR3 covers 18 residues. Germline CDR1 MDHEN, CDR2 SYDVKM. The ends lost 3 bases at V and 5 bases at J; junction bases unmatched: 15. CDR3 amino acids: CASSFCLAGCSLNNEQFF. CDR3 sequence (DNA): TGTGCCAGCAGTTTCTGCTTAGCGGGATGTAGTTTGAACAATGAGCAGTTCTTC.

This clonotype is medium-sized. The chain uses TRBV20-1 and TRBJ1-1, with a tentative D call TRBD1 (6 bases). Trimming took off 0 bases at V and 0 bases at J, with 14 bases between the two ends. Germline V CDR1 and CDR2: DFQATT, SNEGSKA (reference sequence). The CDR3 length is 16 residues. The CDR3 loop is CSARDRGGALNTEAFF. CDR3 DNA: TGCAGTGCTAGAGACCGTGGGGGGGCCCTGAACACTGAAGCTTTCTTT.

This chain uses TRBV29-1 with TRBJ1-1; D gene uncertain. The V gene's germline CDR1 is SQVTM and CDR2 ANQGSEA. Trimming took off 7 bases at V and 0 bases at J, with 18 bases between the two ends. This CDR3 is 15 amino acids long. Here the CDR3 reads CSARISGYMNTEAFF. The CDR3 nucleotides are TGCAGCGCCCGAATCTCGGGGTATATGAACACTGAAGCTTTCTTT. Using reference TRBV29-1 and TRBJ1-1 for the parts outside the CDR3, the full variable domain is SAVISQKPSRDICQRGTSLTIQCQVDSQVTMMFWYRQQPGQSLTLIATANQGSEATYESGFVIDKFPISRPNLTFSTLTVSNMSPEDSSIYLCSARISGYMNTEAFFGQGTRLTVV.

This clonotype is termed medium-sized. This chain uses TRBV7-4 with TRBJ1-2, with 8 bases matching TRBD1. From germline, CDR1 is SGHVT and CDR2 SQSDAQ. The CDR3 is made up of 11 amino acids. V shed 8 bases and J 8 bases; nucleotides not matched to a gene: 4. CDR3 bases: TGTGCCAGCCAGGGGGCAGGGGGCTACACCTTC. As protein: CASQGAGGYTF.

Comments on this clonotype: This may be a read error: a much more frequent sequence differs by one nucleotide. The genes are TRBV7-2 and TRBJ1-5; possibly TRBD1 for D (6 bases). This CDR3 is 17 amino acids long. With 0 bases removed from V and 9 bases from J, the gap between germline ends came to 21 bases. CDR1 and CDR2 from the germline V gene are SGHTA and FQGNSA. In DNA, the CDR3 is TGTGCCAGCAGCTTAGCGATTACAGGGAAGGTTTATCGGCCCCAGCATTTT. Translating gives CASSLAITGKVYRPQHF.

Comments on this clonotype: The junction does not match germline at one end; this may be a read error. The gene calls are TRBV7-7 and TRBJ2-3; tentatively, D is TRBD2 (7 bases). There are 15 residues in the CDR3. The germline V gene encodes CDR1 SSHAT and CDR2 FNYEAQ (reference sequence). The CDR3 loop reads CASSLDGGPTDTQYF. CDR3 in DNA: TGTGCTAGCAGCTTAGACGGGGGGCCAACAGATACGCAGTATTTT.